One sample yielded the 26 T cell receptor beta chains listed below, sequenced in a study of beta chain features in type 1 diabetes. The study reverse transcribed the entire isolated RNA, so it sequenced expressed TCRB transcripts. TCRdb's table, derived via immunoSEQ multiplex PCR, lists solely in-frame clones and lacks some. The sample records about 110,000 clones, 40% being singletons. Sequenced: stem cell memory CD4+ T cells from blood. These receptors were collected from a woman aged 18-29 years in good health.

CDR3 amino acids: CASSVVGTASEAFF. Here the CDR3 DNA reads TGTGCCAGCAGCGTAGTGGGGACAGCCAGTGAAGCTTTCTTT. The chain links TRBV9 to TRBJ1-1; 7 bases match TRBD1. Germline V CDR1 and CDR2: SGDLS, YYNGEE. After removal of 0 bases from V and 7 bases from J, the junction contained 6 bases not matched to a gene. The CDR3 spans 14 residues. The full variable domain, in which reference TRBV9 and TRBJ1-1 provide the parts outside the CDR3, is DSGVTQTPKHLITATGQRVTLRCSPRSGDLSVYWYQQSLDQGLQFLIQYYNGEERAKGNILERFSAQQFPDLHSELNLSSLELGDSALYFCASSVVGTASEAFFGQGTRLTVV.

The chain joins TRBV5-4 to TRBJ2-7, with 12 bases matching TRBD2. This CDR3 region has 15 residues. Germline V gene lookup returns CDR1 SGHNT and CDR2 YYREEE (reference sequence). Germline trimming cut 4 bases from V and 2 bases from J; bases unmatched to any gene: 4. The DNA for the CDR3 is TGTGCCAGCAGCAGGGGACTAGCGGGCGCCTACGAGCAGTACTTC. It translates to CASSRGLAGAYEQYF.

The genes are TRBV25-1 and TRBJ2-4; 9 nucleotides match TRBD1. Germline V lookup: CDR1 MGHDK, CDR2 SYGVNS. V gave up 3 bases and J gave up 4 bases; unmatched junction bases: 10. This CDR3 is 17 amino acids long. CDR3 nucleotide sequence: TGTGCCAGCAGTGAGGGGGGAACAGGGGGCCTAAAAAACATTCAGTACTTC. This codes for CASSEGGTGGLKNIQYF.

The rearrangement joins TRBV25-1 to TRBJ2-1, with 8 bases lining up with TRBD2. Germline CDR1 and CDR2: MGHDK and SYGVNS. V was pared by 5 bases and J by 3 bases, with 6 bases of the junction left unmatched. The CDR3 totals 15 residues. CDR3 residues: CASSMTSAYYNEQFF. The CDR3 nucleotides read TGTGCCAGCAGTATGACTAGCGCCTACTACAATGAGCAGTTCTTC.

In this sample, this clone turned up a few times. DNA of the CDR3: TGTGCCAGCAGTTTGGAAGGGGCTGGCTACACCTTC. Translated, it gives CASSLEGAGYTF. The chain uses TRBV28 and TRBJ1-2, with a tentative D call TRBD1 (5 bases). CDR1 MDHEN and CDR2 SYDVKM come from the germline V gene. The CDR3 totals 12 residues. The germline V and J ends were trimmed by 3 bases and 7 bases, with 9 bases remaining between them.

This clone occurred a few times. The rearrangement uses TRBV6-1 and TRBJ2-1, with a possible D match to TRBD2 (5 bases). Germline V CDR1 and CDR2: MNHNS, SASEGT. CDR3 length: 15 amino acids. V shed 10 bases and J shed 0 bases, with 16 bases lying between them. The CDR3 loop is CAIARRYGSYNEQFF. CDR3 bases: TGTGCCATAGCCAGGAGGTACGGCTCCTACAATGAGCAGTTCTTC.

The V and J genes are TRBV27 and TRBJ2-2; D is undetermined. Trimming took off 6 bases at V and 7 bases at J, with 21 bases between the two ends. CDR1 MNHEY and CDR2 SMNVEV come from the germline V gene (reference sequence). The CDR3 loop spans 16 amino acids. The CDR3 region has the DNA TGTGCCAGCAGCCTGCTCGGCCTTCAGGATAGCGGGGAGCTGTTTTTT. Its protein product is CASSLLGLQDSGELFF.

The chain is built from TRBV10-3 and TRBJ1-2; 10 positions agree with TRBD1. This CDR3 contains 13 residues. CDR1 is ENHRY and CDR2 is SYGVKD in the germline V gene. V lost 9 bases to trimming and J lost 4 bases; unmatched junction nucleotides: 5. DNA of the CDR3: TGTGCCATGGGGACAGGGGCTTCCTATGGCTACACCTTC. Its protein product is CAMGTGASYGYTF.

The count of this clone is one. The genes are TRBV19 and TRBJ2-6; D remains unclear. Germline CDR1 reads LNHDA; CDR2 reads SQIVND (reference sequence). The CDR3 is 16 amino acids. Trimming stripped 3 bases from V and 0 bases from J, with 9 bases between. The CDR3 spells CASSIGQSSGANVLTF. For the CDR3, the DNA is TGTGCCAGTAGTATTGGGCAGAGCTCTGGGGCCAACGTCCTGACTTTC.

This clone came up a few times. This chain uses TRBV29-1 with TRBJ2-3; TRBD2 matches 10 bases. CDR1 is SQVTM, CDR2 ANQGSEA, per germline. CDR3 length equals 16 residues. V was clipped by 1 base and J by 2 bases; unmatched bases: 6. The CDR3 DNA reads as TGCAGCGTTGAAGCCACTAGCGGGACACCCACAGATACGCAGTATTTT. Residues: CSVEATSGTPTDTQYF.

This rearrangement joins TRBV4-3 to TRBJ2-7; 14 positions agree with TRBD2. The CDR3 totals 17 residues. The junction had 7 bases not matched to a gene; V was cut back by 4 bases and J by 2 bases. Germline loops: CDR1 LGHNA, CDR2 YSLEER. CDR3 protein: CASSRGLAGGGAYEQYF. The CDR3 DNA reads TGCGCCAGCAGCCGCGGACTAGCGGGAGGAGGGGCCTACGAGCAGTACTTC.

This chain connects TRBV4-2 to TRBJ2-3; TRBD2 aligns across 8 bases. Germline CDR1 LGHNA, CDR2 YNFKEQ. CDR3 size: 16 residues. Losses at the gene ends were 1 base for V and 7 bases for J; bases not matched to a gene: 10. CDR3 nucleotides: TGTGCCAGCAGCCAAGGATACCGGGAGGGCGGGAATACGCAGTATTTT. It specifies CASSQGYREGGNTQYF.

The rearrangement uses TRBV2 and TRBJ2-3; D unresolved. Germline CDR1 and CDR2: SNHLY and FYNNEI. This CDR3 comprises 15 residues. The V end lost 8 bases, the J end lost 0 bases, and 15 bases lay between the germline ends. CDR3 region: CASALRSASTDTQYF. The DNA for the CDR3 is TGTGCCAGCGCCCTCCGGAGCGCGAGCACAGATACGCAGTATTTT.

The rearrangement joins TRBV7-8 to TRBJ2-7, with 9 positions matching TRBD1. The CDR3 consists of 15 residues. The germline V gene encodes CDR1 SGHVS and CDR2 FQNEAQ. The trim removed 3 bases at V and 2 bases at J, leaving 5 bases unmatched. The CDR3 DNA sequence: TGTGCCAGCAGCTTTGGGACAGGGTGGGCCTACGAGCAGTACTTC. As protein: CASSFGTGWAYEQYF.

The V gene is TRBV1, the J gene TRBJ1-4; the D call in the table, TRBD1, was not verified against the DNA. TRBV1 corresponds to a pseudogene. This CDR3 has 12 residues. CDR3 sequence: CTSSQEWGQGGF. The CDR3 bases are TGCACCAGCAGCCAAGAATGGGGACAGGGCGGATTT.

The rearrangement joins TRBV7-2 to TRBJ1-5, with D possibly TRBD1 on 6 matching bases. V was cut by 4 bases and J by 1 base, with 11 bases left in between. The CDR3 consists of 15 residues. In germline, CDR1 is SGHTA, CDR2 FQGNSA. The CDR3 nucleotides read TGTGCCAGCAGCTCAGGGGTAAGGAGCAATCAGCCCCAGCATTTT. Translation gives CASSSGVRSNQPQHF. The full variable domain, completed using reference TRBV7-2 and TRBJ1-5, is GAGVSQSPSNKVTEKGKDVELRCDPISGHTALYWYRQSLGQGLEFLIYFQGNSAPDKSGLPSDRFSAERTGGSVSTLTIQRTQQEDSAVYLCASSSGVRSNQPQHFGDGTRLSIL.

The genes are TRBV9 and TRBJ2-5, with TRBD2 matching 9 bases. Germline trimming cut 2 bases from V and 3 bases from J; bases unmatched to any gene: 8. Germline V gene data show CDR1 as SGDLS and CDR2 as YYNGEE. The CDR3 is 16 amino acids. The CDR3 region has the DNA TGTGCCAGCAGCGTCAACCCCCTAGCGGGAAAAGAGACCCAGTACTTC. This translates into CASSVNPLAGKETQYF.

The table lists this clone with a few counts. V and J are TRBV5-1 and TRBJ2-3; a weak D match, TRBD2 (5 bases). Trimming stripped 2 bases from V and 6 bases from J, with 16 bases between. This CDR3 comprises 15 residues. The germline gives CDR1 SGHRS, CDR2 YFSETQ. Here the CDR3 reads CASSFRGALTDTQYF. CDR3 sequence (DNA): TGCGCCAGCAGCTTCCGGGGAGCCTTGACGGATACGCAGTATTTT.

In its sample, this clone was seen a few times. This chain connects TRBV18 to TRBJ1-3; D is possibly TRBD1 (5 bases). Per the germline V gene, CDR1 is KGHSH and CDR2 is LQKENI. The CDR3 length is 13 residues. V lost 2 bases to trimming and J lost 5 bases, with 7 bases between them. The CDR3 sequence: CASSPRGRNTIYF. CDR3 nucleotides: TGTGCCAGCTCACCAAGGGGAAGAAACACCATATATTTT.

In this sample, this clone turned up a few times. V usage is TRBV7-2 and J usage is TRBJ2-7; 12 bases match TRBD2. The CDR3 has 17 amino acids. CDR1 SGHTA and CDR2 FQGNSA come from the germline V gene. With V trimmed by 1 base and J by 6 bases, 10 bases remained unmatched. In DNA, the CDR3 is TGTGCCAGCAGCTTAGAGGAGAGACTAGCGGGAGTCGGCGAGCAGTACTTC. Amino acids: CASSLEERLAGVGEQYF.

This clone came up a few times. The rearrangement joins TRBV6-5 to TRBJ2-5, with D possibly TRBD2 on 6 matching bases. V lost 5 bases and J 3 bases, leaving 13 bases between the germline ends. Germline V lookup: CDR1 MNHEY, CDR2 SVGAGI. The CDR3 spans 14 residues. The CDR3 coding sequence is TGTGCCAGCAGTCGTCGGACGGGAGAAGAGACCCAGTACTTC. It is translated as CASSRRTGEETQYF.

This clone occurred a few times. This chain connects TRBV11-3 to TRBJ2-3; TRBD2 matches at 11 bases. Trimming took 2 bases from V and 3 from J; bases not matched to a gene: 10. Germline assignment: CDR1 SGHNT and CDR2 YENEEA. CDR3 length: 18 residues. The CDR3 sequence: CASSLSLRLAGGTDTQYF. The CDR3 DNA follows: TGTGCCAGCAGCTTAAGCCTACGGCTAGCGGGAGGTACAGATACGCAGTATTTT.

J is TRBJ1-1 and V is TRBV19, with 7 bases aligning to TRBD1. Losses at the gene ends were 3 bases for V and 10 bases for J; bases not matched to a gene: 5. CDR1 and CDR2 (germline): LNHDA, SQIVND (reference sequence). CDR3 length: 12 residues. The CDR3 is CASSIREGAAFF. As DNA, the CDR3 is TGTGCCAGTAGTATCCGGGAGGGGGCAGCTTTCTTT.

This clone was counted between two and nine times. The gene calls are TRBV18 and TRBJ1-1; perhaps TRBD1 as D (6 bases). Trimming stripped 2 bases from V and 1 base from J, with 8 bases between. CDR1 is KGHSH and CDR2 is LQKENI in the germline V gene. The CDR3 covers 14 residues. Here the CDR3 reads CASSPWTENTEAFF. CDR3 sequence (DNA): TGTGCCAGCTCACCATGGACAGAGAACACTGAAGCTTTCTTT.

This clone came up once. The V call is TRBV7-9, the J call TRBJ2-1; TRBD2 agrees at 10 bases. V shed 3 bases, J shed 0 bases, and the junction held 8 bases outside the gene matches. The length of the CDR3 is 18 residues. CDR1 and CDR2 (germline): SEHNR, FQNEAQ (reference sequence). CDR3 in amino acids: CASSFSLAGVLSYNEQFF. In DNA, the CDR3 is TGTGCCAGCAGCTTCTCCCTAGCGGGAGTCCTCTCCTACAATGAGCAGTTCTTC.

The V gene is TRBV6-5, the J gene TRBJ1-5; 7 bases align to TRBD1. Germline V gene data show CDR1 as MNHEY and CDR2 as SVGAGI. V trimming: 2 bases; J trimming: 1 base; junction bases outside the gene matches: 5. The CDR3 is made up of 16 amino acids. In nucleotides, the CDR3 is TGTGCCAGCAGTTACAGGGGGCGGAGGAGCAATCAGCCCCAGCATTTT. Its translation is CASSYRGRRSNQPQHF.